Listed below are T cell receptor beta chains from one sample, sequenced in a study of shared clonotypes between healthy human individuals. Assay: immunoSEQ multiplex PCR; the TCRdb copy retains only in-frame clones and omits some. The sample lists around 370,000 clones; 95% to 97% were seen once. The sequenced sample consisted of memory CD8+ T cells sorted from blood. These receptors originate from a young man in good health. Each CDR3 is given without its conserved first and last residue.

V: TRBV5-1; CDR3: ASSHTGELF
V: TRBV10-2; CDR3: ASRPGTGVGYT
V: TRBV27; CDR3: ASSSGTGEVGANVLT
V: TRBV27; CDR3: ASSWDRGYGYI
V: TRBV2; CDR3: ARLTPGLGSYEQY
V: TRBV15; CDR3: ATSKHGIQETQY
V: TRBV28; CDR3: ASRGQGSYEQY
V: TRBV27; CDR3: ASSLIRLSGELF
V: TRBV7-9; CDR3: ASSVWLLGNEKLF
V: TRBV6-5; CDR3: ASSPGTGDFYEQY
V: TRBV9; CDR3: ASSNRGGSGNTIY
V: TRBV19; CDR3: ASSVSGTSGIKNYEQY
V: TRBV6-1; CDR3: ASRTNTEAF
V: TRBV25-1; CDR3: ASSASWGVGTQY
V: TRBV2; CDR3: ASSKSGRDTDTQY
V: TRBV7-8; CDR3: ASSQREGSETQY
V: TRBV5-1; CDR3: ASSFTSGNNEQF
V: TRBV28; CDR3: ASSSGSLNTEAF
V: TRBV20-1; CDR3: SASPSVQQF
V: TRBV5-6; CDR3: ASSLVLGPLAKNIQY
V: TRBV21-1; CDR3: ASSKVCQPNTEAF
V: TRBV7-9; CDR3: ASSAPGTSNIQY
V: TRBV29-1; CDR3: SVQQTGGTDTQY
V: TRBV5-1; CDR3: ASSFSGTDTQY
V: TRBV25-1; CDR3: ASRAYEGAAF
V: TRBV25-1; CDR3: ASSEALALTGELF
V: TRBV6-1; CDR3: ASTEQGGTEAF
V: TRBV27; CDR3: ARTNYGYT
V: TRBV2; CDR3: ASSLTGGYGYT
V: TRBV7-2; CDR3: ASSRTSGTRDTQY
V: TRBV6-6; CDR3: ASMEQAGNTIY
V: TRBV7-8; CDR3: ASSLGFPEFYGYT